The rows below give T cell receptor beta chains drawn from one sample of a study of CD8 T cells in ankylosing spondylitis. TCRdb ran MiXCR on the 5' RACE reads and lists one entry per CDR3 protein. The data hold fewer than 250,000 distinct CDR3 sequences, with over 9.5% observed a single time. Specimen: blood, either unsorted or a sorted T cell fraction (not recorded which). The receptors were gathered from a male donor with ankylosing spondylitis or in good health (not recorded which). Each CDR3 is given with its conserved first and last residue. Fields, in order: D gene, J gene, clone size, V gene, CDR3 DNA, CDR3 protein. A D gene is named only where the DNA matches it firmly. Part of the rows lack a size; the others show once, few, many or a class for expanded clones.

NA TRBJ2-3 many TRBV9 TGTGCCAGCAAGGGGTCGACAGATACGCAGTATTTT CASKGSTDTQYF
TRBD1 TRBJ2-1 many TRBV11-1 TGTGCCAGCAGCACTACTGGATGGGGACAGGGGGCAACAGGCTACAATGAGCAGTTCTTC CASSTTGWGQGATGYNEQFF
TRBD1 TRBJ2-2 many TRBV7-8 TGTGCCAGCAGCTCCTCCGGGACAGGGTCCACCGGGGAGCTGTTTTTT CASSSSGTGSTGELFF
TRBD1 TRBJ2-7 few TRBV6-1 TGTGCCAGCAGCGACAGGGGACGGACCTACGAGCAGTACTTC CASSDRGRTYEQYF
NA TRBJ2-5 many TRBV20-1 TGCAGTGCTCTAACAGGGATTCAAGAGACCCAGTACTTC CSALTGIQETQYF
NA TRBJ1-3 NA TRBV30 TGTGCCTGGACCAAGGGCCCTGGAAACACCATATATTTT CAWTKGPGNTIYF
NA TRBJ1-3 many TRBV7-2 TGTGCCAGCACCCCCCGGAGGGTCAGCTCTGGAAACACCATATATTTT CASTPRRVSSGNTIYF
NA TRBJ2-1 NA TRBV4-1 TGCGCCAGCAGCCAAGGCTCGACGGGTCCCTCCCGGGGTGAGCAGTTCTTC CASSQGSTGPSRGEQFF
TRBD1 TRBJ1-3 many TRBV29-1 TGCAGCGTTGAAGCCCTGGGACAGGGAGGAGGAAACACCATATATTTT CSVEALGQGGGNTIYF
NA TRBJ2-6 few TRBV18 TGTGCCAGCTCACAGGACGCGGGGGGGGCCAACGTCCTGACTTTC CASSQDAGGANVLTF
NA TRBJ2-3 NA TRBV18 TGTGCCAGCTCACCGCGGGAACTCACAGATACGCAGTATTTT CASSPRELTDTQYF
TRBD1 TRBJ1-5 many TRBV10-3 TGTGCCATCAGTGAGTCGGGACAGGGCAATCAGCCCCAGCATTTT CAISESGQGNQPQHF
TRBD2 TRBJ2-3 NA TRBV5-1 TGCGCCAGCAGCCCCGGACTAGCGGGGGCAGATACGCAGTATTTT CASSPGLAGADTQYF
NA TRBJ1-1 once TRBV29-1 TGCAGCGTTAGTGTACACACTGAAGCTTTCTTT CSVSVHTEAFF
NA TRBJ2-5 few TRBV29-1 TGCAGCGTTGCTGGACACAAAGTCCAAGAGACCCAGTACTTC CSVAGHKVQETQYF
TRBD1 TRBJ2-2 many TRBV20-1 TGCAGTGCGGACAGGGGAGCGAACGGGGAGCTGTTTTTT CSADRGANGELFF
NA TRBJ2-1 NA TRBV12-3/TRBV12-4 TGTGCCAGCTTACCCCCTGTCCAGCCCGGATCCAATGAGCAGTTCTTC CASLPPVQPGSNEQFF
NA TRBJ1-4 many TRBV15 TGTGCCACCAGCAGAGATCTAGGCGGTGTTAAACTGTTTTTT CATSRDLGGVKLFF
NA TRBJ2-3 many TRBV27 TGTGCCAGCAGTTTACCGGGGCCGACGGATACGCAGTATTTT CASSLPGPTDTQYF
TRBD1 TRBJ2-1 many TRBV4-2 TGTGCCAGCAGCCAAGACGGACCCGTGGGGACAGCGCTATACAATGAGCAGTTCTTC CASSQDGPVGTALYNEQFF
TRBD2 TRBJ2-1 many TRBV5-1 TGCGCCAGCAGCTTGTCTAGCGGGAGCTCCTACAATGAGCAGTTCTTC CASSLSSGSSYNEQFF
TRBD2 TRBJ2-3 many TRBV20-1 TGCAGTGCTTGGCGCGGGGGAAGCGCAGATACGCAGTATTTT CSAWRGGSADTQYF
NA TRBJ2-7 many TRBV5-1 TGCGCCAGCAGCTTGGAGGCGACAGGCCACGAGCAGTACTTC CASSLEATGHEQYF
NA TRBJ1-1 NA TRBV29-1 TGCAGCGTTGAGGGGGGCCGGACTGAAGCTTTCTTT CSVEGGRTEAFF
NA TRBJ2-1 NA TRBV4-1 TGCGCCAGCAGCCAAGATAGTAGGGCCTCCCGAGGCAATGAGCAGTTCTTC CASSQDSRASRGNEQFF
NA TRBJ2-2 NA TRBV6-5 TGTGCCAGCAGTTACGCGGGGGCGGACACCGGGGAGCTGTTTTTT CASSYAGADTGELFF
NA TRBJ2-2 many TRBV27 TGTGCCAGCAGTTTGGGGGGAGCCACCGGGGAGCTGTTTTTT CASSLGGATGELFF
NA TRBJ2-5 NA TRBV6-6 TGTGCCAGCGGAGGGACCGCTGAGACCCAGTACTTC CASGGTAETQYF
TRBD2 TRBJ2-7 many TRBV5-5 TGTGCCAGCAGCTGGGGGGGAAACGAGCAGTACTTC CASSWGGNEQYF
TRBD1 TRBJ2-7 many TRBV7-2 TGTGCCAGCAGCCCTCGACAGGGGGCCCTAGATGACGAGCAGTACTTC CASSPRQGALDDEQYF
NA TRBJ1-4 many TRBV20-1 TGCAGTGCTAGACTCTGGGACCTCAGCAGTGAAAAACTGTTTTTT CSARLWDLSSEKLFF
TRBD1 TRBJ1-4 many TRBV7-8 TGTGCCAGCAGTCTTAGGGGGCTGTTAGGAGCCACTAATGAAAAACTGTTTTTT CASSLRGLLGATNEKLFF
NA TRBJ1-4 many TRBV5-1 TGCGCCAGCAGCTTCTCAGACCTTAATGAAAAACTGTTTTTT CASSFSDLNEKLFF
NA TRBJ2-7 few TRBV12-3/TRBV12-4 TGTGCCAGCAGTTTCCTACTGAACTCCTACGAGCAGTACTTC CASSFLLNSYEQYF
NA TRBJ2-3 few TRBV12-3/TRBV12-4 TGTGCCAGCAGTTTATGGACCTTCACAGATACGCAGTATTTT CASSLWTFTDTQYF
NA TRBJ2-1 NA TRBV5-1 TGCGCCAGCAGCTTGGGGTGGGAGCGTTACAATGAGCAGTTCTTC CASSLGWERYNEQFF
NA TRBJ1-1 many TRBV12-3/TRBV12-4 TGTGCCAGCAGTTTTGAGGGTAACACTGAAGCTTTCTTT CASSFEGNTEAFF
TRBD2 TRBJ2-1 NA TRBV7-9 TGTGCCAGCAGACCCCGACTAGCGGGAGGGCAGGACAATGAGCAGTTCTTC CASRPRLAGGQDNEQFF
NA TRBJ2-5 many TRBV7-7 TGTGCCAGCAGCTTAGCAGCGGGTCTCCAAGAGACCCAGTACTTC CASSLAAGLQETQYF
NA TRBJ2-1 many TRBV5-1 TGCGCCAGCAGCCCGGGGGACTTGCTGTCCTACAATGAGCAGTTCTTC CASSPGDLLSYNEQFF
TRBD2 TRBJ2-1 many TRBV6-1 TGTGCCAGCAGGGTACTAGCGGGGGGGAACAATGAGCAGTTCTTC CASRVLAGGNNEQFF
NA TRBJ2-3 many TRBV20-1 TGCAGTGCTAGGATCCCCCCAGATACGCAGTATTTT CSARIPPDTQYF
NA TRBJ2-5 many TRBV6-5 TGTGCCAGCAGTTACTCCCACAGCCAAGAGACCCAGTACTTC CASSYSHSQETQYF
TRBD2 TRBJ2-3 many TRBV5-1 TGCGCCAGCAGCTCCCTGACTAGCGGGGGCGCAGATACGCAGTATTTT CASSSLTSGGADTQYF
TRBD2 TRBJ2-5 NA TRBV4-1 TGCGCCAGCAGCCAAGAGAACGTAGCGGGGGGTGTTGGGCAAGAGACCCAGTACTTC CASSQENVAGGVGQETQYF
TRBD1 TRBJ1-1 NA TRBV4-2 TGTGCCAGCAGCGGACACAGGGGAGACGTCCCTGAAGCTTTCTTT CASSGHRGDVPEAFF
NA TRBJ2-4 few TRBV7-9 TGTGCCAGCAGCTTGCAGGGGGGAGCCAAAAACATTCAGTACTTC CASSLQGGAKNIQYF
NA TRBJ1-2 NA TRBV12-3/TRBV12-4 TGTGCCAGCGCCCCCTGGGGCACTTATGGCTACACCTTC CASAPWGTYGYTF
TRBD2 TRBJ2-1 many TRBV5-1 TGCGCCAGCAGCATAACTAGCGGGATCGGGAATGAGCAGTTCTTC CASSITSGIGNEQFF
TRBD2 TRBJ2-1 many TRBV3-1 TGTGCCAGCAGCCAAGGGCGGGGGGTCGAGCAGTTCTTC CASSQGRGVEQFF